This TCR beta chain was observed in a study of blood T cells in healthy people across ages. About the research overall: About one barcoded beta molecule per two T cells was captured by template switching.

Roughly 10 milliliters of peripheral blood were drawn from each donor into EDTA-treated tubes. Germline V CDR1 and CDR2: SGHTA, FQGNSA. V was trimmed by 5 bases and J by 0 bases, leaving 14 bases between them. The CDR3 loop spans 16 amino acids. Through a sample-barcoded 5' primer and a J-beta primer mix, a second PCR was run for about 6 to 11 cycles. A template-switch adaptor that had 12 random nucleotides put a tag on each cDNA molecule. Paired-end reads containing CDR3 totaled no fewer than 3 million for each sample. TCRdb redid the calling of the 5' RACE reads with MiXCR, one entry per CDR3 protein. The sample shows just over 800,000 distinct CDR3 sequences, approximately 59% of them seen only once. This clonotype was observed a handful of times.

Sequences were obtained from blood. This chain connects TRBV7-2 to TRBJ2-1; tentatively, D is TRBD2 (6 bases). This TCR was sampled from a man aged 25 to 40 in good health. CDR3 in amino acids: CASSPGGAFSYNEQFF. CDR3 DNA: TGTGCCAGCAGCCCCGGGGGTGCATTCTCCTACAATGAGCAGTTCTTC.